A selection of T cell receptor beta chains follows, all from one sample in a study of T cells in Graves' hyperthyroidism and ophthalmopathy. Each CDR3 protein gets one entry after TCRdb re-called the multiplex PCR reads with MiXCR. The sample has roughly 500,000 distinct CDR3 sequences, approximately 24% seen once. Sequencing was performed on blood. All receptors derive from a woman aged 30 to 39 with Graves' ophthalmopathy. The CDR3 runs from the conserved cysteine through the conserved F or W. A D gene is named only where the DNA matches it firmly. Clone size is not always given. Where it is, it says once, few, many or a class for expanded clones.

j_call	cdr3_length	v_call	d_call	clone_size	cdr3_nt	cdr3_aa
TRBJ2-7	14	TRBV20-1	TRBD1	NA	TGCAGTGCTAATCGACAGGGGCCTTCCTACGAGCAGTACTTC	CSANRQGPSYEQYF
TRBJ2-5	16	TRBV7-8	NA	many	TGTGCCAGCAGCTTAGGGGCTAAACCATTCGGGGAGACCCAGTACTTC	CASSLGAKPFGETQYF
TRBJ1-1	16	TRBV6-2/TRBV6-3	NA	many	TGTGCCAGCAGTTACCCCACAGGATGGAGGCACACTGAAGCTTTCTTT	CASSYPTGWRHTEAFF
TRBJ2-7	13	TRBV19	NA	many	TGTGCCAGTAGTTTGACCAGTATCTACGAGCAGTACTTC	CASSLTSIYEQYF
TRBJ1-3	16	TRBV15	TRBD1	many	TGTGCCACAACTGGACAGGGTCGGATCTCTGGAAACACCATATATTTT	CATTGQGRISGNTIYF
TRBJ2-7	15	TRBV18	TRBD1	many	TGTGCCAGCTCACCACGGGCAGACAGGGCCTACGAGCAGTACTTC	CASSPRADRAYEQYF
TRBJ2-7	14	TRBV7-2	NA	many	TGTGCCAGCAGCTTAGCCCGCCAGAACTACGAGCAGTACTTC	CASSLARQNYEQYF
TRBJ2-5	13	TRBV7-9	NA	NA	TGTGCCAGCAGCCGACAGAGTCAAGAGACCCAGTACTTC	CASSRQSQETQYF
TRBJ2-5	16	TRBV12-3/TRBV12-4	TRBD2	NA	TGTGCCAGCAGTTTTCTAGCGGGTCCCGTCCAAGAGACCCAGTACTTC	CASSFLAGPVQETQYF
TRBJ1-5	13	TRBV10-2	NA	NA	TGCGCCAGCACCGTAACAAACAATCAGCCCCAGCATTTT	CASTVTNNQPQHF
TRBJ1-1	14	TRBV7-9	NA	few	TGTGCCAGCAGCTTAGGGGGGACGGGCACTGAAGCTTGCTTT	CASSLGGTGTEACF
TRBJ2-5	14	TRBV2	NA	few	TGTGCCAGCAGCCTCAGGTCCTCAATGGAGACCCAGTACTTC	CASSLRSSMETQYF
TRBJ1-5	13	TRBV20-1	NA	NA	TGCAGTGCTTACCGGTCAACAGGGCAGCCCCAGCATTTT	CSAYRSTGQPQHF
TRBJ2-5	17	TRBV4-2	NA	few	TGTGCCAGCAGCCCTATAACAGGGCGAGTGGCGGGAGAGACCCAGTACTTC	CASSPITGRVAGETQYF
TRBJ2-5	13	TRBV28	TRBD2	many	TGTGCCAGCTTTAGCGGGGGCCAAGAGACCCAGTACTTC	CASFSGGQETQYF
TRBJ2-5	12	TRBV29-1	NA	many	TGCAGCGGAGTAGGTGGGAGGGAGACCCAGTACTTC	CSGVGGRETQYF
TRBJ1-2	15	TRBV7-9	NA	NA	TGTGCCAGCAGCTTAAGTTCCGGGGGATATAGTGGCTACACCTTC	CASSLSSGGYSGYTF
TRBJ2-5	10	TRBV12-5	NA	NA	TGTGCTAGTGGCAAGGAGACCCAGTACTTC	CASGKETQYF
TRBJ1-2	14	TRBV6-2/TRBV6-3	TRBD1	many	TGTGCCAGCTCACCGGGACAGAGTCTCTATGGCTACACCTTC	CASSPGQSLYGYTF
TRBJ2-7	13	TRBV19	NA	many	TGTGCCAGTAGTATCCGGGGCCCCTACGAGCAGTACTTC	CASSIRGPYEQYF
TRBJ2-7	14	TRBV5-1	NA	many	TGCGCCAGCAGCTCGGAGATGGGCAACTACGAGCAGTACTTC	CASSSEMGNYEQYF
TRBJ1-1	15	TRBV6-1	TRBD1	few	TGTGCCAGCAGTGATTGGGGGACAGTGAACACTGAAGCTTTCTTT	CASSDWGTVNTEAFF
TRBJ1-1	10	TRBV20-1	NA	many	TGCAGCCACCGGGGGGCTGAAGCTTTCTTT	CSHRGAEAFF
TRBJ2-2	14	TRBV2	NA	NA	TGTGCCAGCAGTCTTCCTTCTAACACCGGGGAGCTGTTTTTT	CASSLPSNTGELFF
TRBJ1-5	14	TRBV28	TRBD1	NA	TGTGCCAGCAGTCCGACAGGGAAGGGTCAGCCCCAGCATTTT	CASSPTGKGQPQHF
TRBJ2-2	14	TRBV7-2	TRBD2	few	TGTGCCAGCAGCTACAGGACTAGCGGCGGGGAGCTGTTTTTT	CASSYRTSGGELFF
TRBJ1-3	15	TRBV5-1	TRBD1	few	TGCGCCAGCAGCTTGGACAGGGGGCGAGGAAACACCATATATTTT	CASSLDRGRGNTIYF
TRBJ1-5	16	TRBV6-1	NA	NA	TGTGCCAGCAAAGGGGGGAGTGGGTTAAGCAATCAGCCCCAGCATTTT	CASKGGSGLSNQPQHF
TRBJ2-7	13	TRBV19	NA	many	TGTGCCAGTAGTATGTGGCAGGGTGACGAGCAGTACTTC	CASSMWQGDEQYF
TRBJ1-1	13	TRBV25-1	NA	many	TGTGCCAGCCGTGGGGTCGGGAGCGCTGAAGCTTTCTTT	CASRGVGSAEAFF
TRBJ2-5	17	TRBV6-5	TRBD1	NA	TGTGCCAGCAGCTACCTAGGGGGCGGTGGACCAAGAGAGACCCAGTACTTC	CASSYLGGGGPRETQYF
TRBJ2-6	14	TRBV28	NA	many	TGTGCCAGCAGTTCTAGATCTGGGGCCAACGTCCTGACTTTC	CASSSRSGANVLTF
TRBJ2-2	12	TRBV6-5	NA	NA	TGTGCCAGCAGTTACGGCCGCGGGGAGCTGTTTTTT	CASSYGRGELFF
TRBJ1-1	14	TRBV6-1	NA	NA	TGTGCCAGCAGTGAACGGGGGCTGAACACTGAAGCTTTCTTT	CASSERGLNTEAFF
TRBJ2-7	14	TRBV12-3/TRBV12-4	NA	many	TGTGCCAGCAGTGCAGCCTTTACTCTCTACGAGCAGTACTTC	CASSAAFTLYEQYF
TRBJ2-7	11	TRBV28	NA	few	TGTGCCAGCAGTTTAGGGGAGGAGCAGTACTTC	CASSLGEEQYF
TRBJ2-7	14	TRBV5-1	NA	many	TGCGCCAGCAGTCTGTTGACAGACTCCTACGAGCAGTACTTC	CASSLLTDSYEQYF
TRBJ2-5	14	TRBV7-2	TRBD2	many	TGTGCCAGCAACTTGGGGCGGGGGGGAGAGACCCAGTACTTC	CASNLGRGGETQYF
TRBJ2-7	15	TRBV3-1	NA	NA	TGTGCCAGCAGCCAAGATCTTTGGGGGCGCGACGAGCAGTACTTC	CASSQDLWGRDEQYF
TRBJ1-5	14	TRBV3-1	NA	NA	TGTGCCAGCGGGACGGGGTCGGCTAGTCAGCCCCAGCATTTT	CASGTGSASQPQHF
TRBJ2-5	14	TRBV2	TRBD1	many	TGTGCCAGTGATACGACAGGGTACGGGGAGACCCAGTACTTC	CASDTTGYGETQYF
TRBJ1-2	19	TRBV6-2/TRBV6-3	TRBD1	NA	TGTGCCCGCGCGCGCCTCTGGGACAGACCACCTTCGCTGGCCTATGGCTACACCTTC	CARARLWDRPPSLAYGYTF
TRBJ2-5	13	TRBV10-3	NA	many	TGTGCCTCCCAAGCCCCACCAGGGGAGACCCAGTACTTC	CASQAPPGETQYF
TRBJ2-7	15	TRBV7-9	NA	NA	TGTGCCAGCAGCTTAGCCCGTCCAATATCAGACGAGCAGTACTTC	CASSLARPISDEQYF
TRBJ2-5	14	TRBV27	NA	few	TGTGCCAGCAGTTTAGTTAACGGCCAAGAGACCCAGTACTTC	CASSLVNGQETQYF
TRBJ2-7	13	TRBV5-1	TRBD2	many	TGCGCCAGCAGGGTAGCGGGGGCCTACGAGCAGTACTTC	CASRVAGAYEQYF
TRBJ1-1	16	TRBV4-2	NA	few	TGTGCCAGCAGCCAAGATCCGGCAGCCAAGAACACTGAAGCTTTCTTT	CASSQDPAAKNTEAFF
TRBJ1-5	12	TRBV12-3/TRBV12-4	NA	many	TGTGCCAGCAGGTCTTTCAATCAGCCCCAGCATTTT	CASRSFNQPQHF
TRBJ1-5	14	TRBV28	NA	many	TGTGCCAGCAGCCCCTTCGGGGGGTATCAGCCCCAGCATTTT	CASSPFGGYQPQHF
TRBJ1-2	13	TRBV7-6	NA	many	TGTGCCAGCAGCTTAGAACAGGGTGGAGGCTACACCTTC	CASSLEQGGGYTF
TRBJ2-2	14	TRBV6-4	NA	NA	TGTGCCAGCGAAGACCTCGGGGATCTCGGGGAGCTGTTTTTT	CASEDLGDLGELFF
TRBJ2-7	14	TRBV6-1	TRBD2	few	TGTGCCAGCAGTACCGCGGGAGGTTACCACGAGCAGTACTTC	CASSTAGGYHEQYF
TRBJ2-2	13	TRBV6-1	NA	many	TGTGCCAGCGGGGTATTTGTCTCCGGGGAGCTGTTTTTT	CASGVFVSGELFF
TRBJ1-2	10	TRBV28	NA	many	TGTGCCAGCAGTCGCTATGGCTACACCTTC	CASSRYGYTF